This T cell receptor (beta chain) was captured in a study of blood T cell repertoires in COVID-19. Study background: From T cells, B-cell-depleted T cells, or PBMCs came the material, which was cDNA or gDNA.

Sequenced by immunoSEQ multiplex PCR; TCRdb stores in-frame clones only, minus some. This sample has more than 35,000 clones, with roughly 70% found just once. The CDR3 is 17 residues long. Germline V gives CDR1 LNHNV, CDR2 YYDKDF (reference sequence). Trimming took 0 bases from V and 7 from J, leaving 18 bases between them. Sequenced input: peripheral blood. The sequence was collected from a man aged 80 or over with acute or convalescent COVID-19. The V and J genes are TRBV15 and TRBJ2-2, with D tentatively TRBD2 (6 bases). The CDR3 DNA follows: TGTGCCACCAGCAGAGATCTGCGGGCGGGGAGGCACGGGGAGCTGTTTTTT. Translating it yields CATSRDLRAGRHGELFF.